The sequence of this T cell receptor (beta chain) was determined in a study of technical replicates of blood from several donors. Generated by immunoSEQ multiplex PCR, the TCRdb table keeps only in-frame clones and is missing some. The sample includes under 80,000 clones, more than 85% of them seen just once. The CDR3 is 14 amino acids. Germline-derived CDR1 and CDR2 are ENHRY and SYGVKD. The V end lost 3 bases, the J end lost 6 bases, and 14 bases lay between the germline ends. This clone showed up just once. What was sequenced was T cells isolated from PBMCs. This sequence joins TRBV10-3 and TRBJ1-2, with a tentative D call TRBD1 (6 bases). This clonotype originated in a human donor in good health. Some clones in this sample may be carry-over from other donors' samples. CDR3 loop: CAISDFGTPNGYTF. CDR3 coding DNA: TGTGCCATCAGTGATTTCGGGACACCGAATGGCTACACCTTC.